This T cell receptor beta chain was documented in a study of OX40 agonist ivuxolimab in advanced cancers. Excluded were patients having autoimmune disease history or systemic immunosuppression. Whole-study findings and limits: Clonal expansion was seen in CD4+ and CD8+ blood T cells by week 6 at 0.1 to 3.0 mg/kg.

Only in-frame clones appear in the TCRdb table, and some are missing; sequencing was by immunoSEQ multiplex PCR. In the table there are roughly 29,000 clones, less than 90% of which are singletons. The CDR3 totals 17 residues. Germline values: CDR1 KGHSY, CDR2 FQNENV. V gave up 3 bases and J gave up 8 bases; unmatched junction bases: 16. This clone was picked up one time. The antigen remains unidentified. The chain is built from TRBV16 and TRBJ1-2; 9 bases are shared with TRBD1. This sample comprised CD4+ or CD8+ T cells sorted from blood, obtained in a trial of the OX40 agonist ivuxolimab. This sequence originates from an adult with an advanced solid tumor such as melanoma, head and neck, liver or kidney cancer. The CDR3 is CASSHRPGTGNSEGYTF. Here the CDR3 DNA reads TGTGCCAGCAGCCACCGTCCCGGGACAGGGAATAGCGAGGGCTACACCTTC.